This T cell receptor beta chain was identified in a study of cytomegalovirus exposure and HLA in healthy donors. Note on this clone: The antigen is undetermined.

Both 60 Vbeta primers and 13 Jbeta primers went into the PCR. Sequenced by immunoSEQ multiplex PCR; TCRdb stores in-frame clones only, minus some. The table lists over 70,000 clones, 74% of them singletons. The CDR3 extends over 11 amino acids. Germline CDR1 GTSNPN, CDR2 SVGIG (reference sequence). Deletions cut 2 bases from V and 6 bases from J, with 8 bases between. General observations from the study: Sequencing artifact likely explains a cluster of highly shared sequence variants.

Sequencing was done on a sample of PBMCs. The chain is built from TRBV30 and TRBJ2-7, with D possibly TRBD2 on 5 matching bases. The sequence was obtained from a human donor in good health. The CDR3: CAWSWESEQYF. CDR3 nucleotide sequence: TGTGCCTGGAGTTGGGAGAGCGAGCAGTACTTC. Full variable domain (remainder filled in from reference TRBV30 and TRBJ2-7): SQTIHQWPATLVQPVGSPLSLECTVEGTSNPNLYWYRQAAGRGLQLLFYSVGIGQISSEVPQNLSASRPQDRQFILSSKKLLLSDSGFYLCAWSWESEQYFGPGTRLTVT.